In this sample, the clone carrying this T cell receptor beta chain turned up many times. Its antigen remains unidentified. The sample is drawn from a study of blood T cells in healthy people across ages. A second roughly 6 to 12 cycle PCR used barcoded and J-beta primers. Via MiXCR, TCRdb re-called the 5' RACE reads, giving one row per CDR3 protein. The sample contains about 1.4 million distinct CDR3 sequences, almost 60% of which appear only once. The study, taken as a whole, reports: Considered underestimates were the diversity estimates obtained from one million T cells.

Trimming took 7 bases from V and 1 from J, leaving 6 bases between them. Germline CDR1 and CDR2: ENHRY and SYGVKD. This CDR3 spans 12 amino acids. Sequenced sample: blood. The J gene is TRBJ2-3, the V gene TRBV10-3; no reliable D call. This TCR was sampled from a man aged 18 to 35 in good health. The CDR3 region has the DNA TGTGCCATCAATCCGGGCACAGATACGCAGTATTTT. Translated, it gives CAINPGTDTQYF.